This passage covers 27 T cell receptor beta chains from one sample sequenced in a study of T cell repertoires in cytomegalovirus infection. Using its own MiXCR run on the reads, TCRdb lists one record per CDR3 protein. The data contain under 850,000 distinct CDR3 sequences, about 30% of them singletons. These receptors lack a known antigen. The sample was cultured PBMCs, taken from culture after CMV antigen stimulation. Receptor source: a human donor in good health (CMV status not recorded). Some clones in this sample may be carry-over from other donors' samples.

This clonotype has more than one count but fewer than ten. CDR3 sequence reads: CATRPQGSSYNEQFF. CDR3 nucleotides: TGTGCCACCCGCCCTCAGGGAAGCTCCTACAATGAGCAGTTCTTC. V usage is TRBV10-3 and J usage is TRBJ2-1; D may be TRBD1 (5 bases). The CDR3 consists of 15 residues. In germline, CDR1 is ENHRY, CDR2 SYGVKD. V was pared by 10 bases and J by 0 bases, with 16 bases between.

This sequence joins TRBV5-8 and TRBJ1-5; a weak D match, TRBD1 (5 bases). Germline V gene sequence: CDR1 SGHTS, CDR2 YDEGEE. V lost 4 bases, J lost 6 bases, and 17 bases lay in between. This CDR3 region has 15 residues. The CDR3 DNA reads TGTGCCAGCAGCCTGGGGGGGAGTGGTGGTCAGCCCCAGCATTTT. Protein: CASSLGGSGGQPQHF.

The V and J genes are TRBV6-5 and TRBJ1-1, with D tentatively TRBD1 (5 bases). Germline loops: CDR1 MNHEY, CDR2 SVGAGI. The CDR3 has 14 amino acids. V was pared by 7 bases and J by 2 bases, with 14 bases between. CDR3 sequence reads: CASTERRGNTEAFF. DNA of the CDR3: TGTGCCAGCACCGAAAGGAGGGGAAACACTGAAGCTTTCTTT.

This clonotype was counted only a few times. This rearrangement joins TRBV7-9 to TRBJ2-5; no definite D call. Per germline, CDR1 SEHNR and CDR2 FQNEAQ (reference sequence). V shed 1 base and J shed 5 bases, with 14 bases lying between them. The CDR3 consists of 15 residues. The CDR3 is CASSLDGFPMETQYF. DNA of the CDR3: TGTGCCAGCAGCTTAGATGGGTTTCCGATGGAGACCCAGTACTTC.

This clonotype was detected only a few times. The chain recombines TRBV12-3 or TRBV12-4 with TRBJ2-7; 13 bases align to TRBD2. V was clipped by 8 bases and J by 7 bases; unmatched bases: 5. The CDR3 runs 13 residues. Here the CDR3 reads CASGRLAGGEQYF. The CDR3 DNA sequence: TGTGCCAGCGGAAGACTAGCGGGAGGTGAGCAGTACTTC.

This CDR3 reads CASSLSRVGGTQYF. CDR3 nucleotide sequence: TGTGCCAGCAGCTTATCTCGTGTGGGAGGGACCCAGTACTTC. The J gene is TRBJ2-5, the V gene TRBV11-2; maybe TRBD2 (6 bases). This CDR3 comprises 14 residues. V was clipped by 2 bases and J by 7 bases, with 14 bases between them. Germline CDR1 is SGHAT and CDR2 is FQNNGV.

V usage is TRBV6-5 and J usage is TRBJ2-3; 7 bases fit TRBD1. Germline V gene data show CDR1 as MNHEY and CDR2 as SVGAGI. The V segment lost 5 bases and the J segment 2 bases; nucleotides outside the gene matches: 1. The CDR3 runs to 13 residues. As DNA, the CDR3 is TGTGCCAGCAGTGGGACAGCCACAGATACGCAGTATTTT. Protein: CASSGTATDTQYF.

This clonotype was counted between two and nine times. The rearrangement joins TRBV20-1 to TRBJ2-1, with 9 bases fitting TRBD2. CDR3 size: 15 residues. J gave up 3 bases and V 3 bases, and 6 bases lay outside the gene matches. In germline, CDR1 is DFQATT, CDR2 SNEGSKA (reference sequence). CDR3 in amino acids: CSARELAGFYNEQFF. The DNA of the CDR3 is TGCAGTGCTAGGGAGCTAGCGGGGTTCTACAATGAGCAGTTCTTC.

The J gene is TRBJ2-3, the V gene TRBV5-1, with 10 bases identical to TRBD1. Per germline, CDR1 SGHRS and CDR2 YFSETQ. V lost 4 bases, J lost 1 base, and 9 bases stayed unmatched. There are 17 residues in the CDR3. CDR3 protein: CASSTRDRGPGTDTQYF. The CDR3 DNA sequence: TGCGCCAGCAGCACAAGAGACAGGGGGCCTGGCACAGATACGCAGTATTTT.

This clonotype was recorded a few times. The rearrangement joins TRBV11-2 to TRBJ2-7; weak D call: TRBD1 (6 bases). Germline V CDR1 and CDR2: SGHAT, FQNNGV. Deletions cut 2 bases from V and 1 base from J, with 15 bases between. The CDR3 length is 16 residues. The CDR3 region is CASSLYPGVGSYEQYF. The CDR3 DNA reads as TGTGCCAGCAGCTTATATCCAGGGGTAGGGTCCTACGAGCAGTACTTC.

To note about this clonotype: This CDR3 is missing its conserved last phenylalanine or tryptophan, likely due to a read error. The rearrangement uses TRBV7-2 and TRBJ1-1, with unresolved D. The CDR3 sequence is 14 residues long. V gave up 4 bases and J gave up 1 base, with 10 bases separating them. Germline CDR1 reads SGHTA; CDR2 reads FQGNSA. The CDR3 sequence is CASSWQEANTEAFL. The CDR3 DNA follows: TGTGCCAGCAGCTGGCAGGAAGCGAACACTGAAGCTTTCTTA.

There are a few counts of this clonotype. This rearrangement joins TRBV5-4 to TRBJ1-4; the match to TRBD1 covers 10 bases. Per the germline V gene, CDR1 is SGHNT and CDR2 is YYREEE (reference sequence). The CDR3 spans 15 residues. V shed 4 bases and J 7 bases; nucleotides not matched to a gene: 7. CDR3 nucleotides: TGTGCCAGCAGCACCCGACAGGGGGCCAGTGAAAAACTGTTTTTT. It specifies CASSTRQGASEKLFF.

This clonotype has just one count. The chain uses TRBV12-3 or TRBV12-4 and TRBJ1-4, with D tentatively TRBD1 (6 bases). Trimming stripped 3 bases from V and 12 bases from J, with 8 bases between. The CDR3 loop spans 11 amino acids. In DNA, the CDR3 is TGTGCCAGCAGTTTTGGGGGGCAACTGTTTTTT. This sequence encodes CASSFGGQLFF.

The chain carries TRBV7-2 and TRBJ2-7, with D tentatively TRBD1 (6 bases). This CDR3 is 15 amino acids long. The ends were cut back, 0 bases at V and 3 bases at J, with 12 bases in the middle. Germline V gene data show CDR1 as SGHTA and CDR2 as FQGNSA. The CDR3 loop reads CASSLAGAGYYEQYF. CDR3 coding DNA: TGTGCCAGCAGCTTAGCGGGGGCAGGGTACTACGAGCAGTACTTC.

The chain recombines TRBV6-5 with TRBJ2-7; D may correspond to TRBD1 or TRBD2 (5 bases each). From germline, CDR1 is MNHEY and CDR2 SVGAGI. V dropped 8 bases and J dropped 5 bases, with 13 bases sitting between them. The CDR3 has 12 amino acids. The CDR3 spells CASAGDPNEQYF. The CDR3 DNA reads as TGTGCCAGCGCCGGGGACCCCAACGAGCAGTACTTC.

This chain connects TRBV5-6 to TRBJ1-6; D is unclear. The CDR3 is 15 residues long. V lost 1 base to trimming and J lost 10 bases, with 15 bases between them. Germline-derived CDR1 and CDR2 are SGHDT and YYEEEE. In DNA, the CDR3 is TGTGCCAGCAGCTTGAAGCGAGGGTTAGACTCACCCCTCCACTTT. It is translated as CASSLKRGLDSPLHF.

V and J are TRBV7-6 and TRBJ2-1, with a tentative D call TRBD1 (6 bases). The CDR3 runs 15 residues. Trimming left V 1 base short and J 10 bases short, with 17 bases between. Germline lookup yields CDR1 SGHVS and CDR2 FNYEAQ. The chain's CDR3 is CASSLGAGASREQFF. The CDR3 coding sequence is TGTGCCAGCAGCTTAGGTGCAGGGGCCTCTAGGGAGCAGTTCTTC.

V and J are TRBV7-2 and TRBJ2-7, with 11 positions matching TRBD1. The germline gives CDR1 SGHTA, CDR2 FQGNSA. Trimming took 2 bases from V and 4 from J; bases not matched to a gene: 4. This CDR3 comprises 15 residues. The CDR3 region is CASSLMGTGGYEQYF. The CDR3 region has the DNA TGTGCCAGCAGCTTAATGGGGACAGGGGGTTACGAGCAGTACTTC.

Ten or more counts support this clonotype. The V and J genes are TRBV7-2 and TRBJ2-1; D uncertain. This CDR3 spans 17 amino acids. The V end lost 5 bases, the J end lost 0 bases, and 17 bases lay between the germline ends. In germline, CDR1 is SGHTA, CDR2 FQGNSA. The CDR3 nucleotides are TGTGCCAGCAGCCACCAACGGATTTATCGCTCCTACAATGAGCAGTTCTTC. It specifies CASSHQRIYRSYNEQFF.

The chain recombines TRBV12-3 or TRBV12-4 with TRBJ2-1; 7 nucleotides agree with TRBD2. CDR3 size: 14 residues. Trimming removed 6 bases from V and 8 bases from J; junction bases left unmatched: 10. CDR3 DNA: TGTGCCAGCAGCCCCGGCGGGAGTAGGGATGAGCAGTTCTTC. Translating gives CASSPGGSRDEQFF.

CDR3 nucleotides: TGTGCCAGCAGCAGGAGACAGCCTGCAACTAATGAAAAACTGTTTTTT. Translated: CASSRRQPATNEKLFF. V is TRBV11-2 and J is TRBJ1-4, with D perhaps matching TRBD1 (5 bases). Trimming removed 5 bases at V and 0 bases at J, with 13 bases between. The germline gives CDR1 SGHAT, CDR2 FQNNGV. There are 16 residues in the CDR3.

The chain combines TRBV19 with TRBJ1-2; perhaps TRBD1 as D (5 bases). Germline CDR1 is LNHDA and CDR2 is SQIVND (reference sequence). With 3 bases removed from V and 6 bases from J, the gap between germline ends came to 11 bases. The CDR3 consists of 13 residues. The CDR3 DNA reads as TGTGCCAGTAGTATCAACCGGGGACATGGCTACACCTTC. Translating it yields CASSINRGHGYTF.

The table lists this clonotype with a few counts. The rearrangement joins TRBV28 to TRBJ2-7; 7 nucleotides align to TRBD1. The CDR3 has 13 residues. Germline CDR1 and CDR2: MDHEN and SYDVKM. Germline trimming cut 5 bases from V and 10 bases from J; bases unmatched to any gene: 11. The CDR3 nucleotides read TGTGCCAGCAGTCCCGGACAGGCCTATAGCCAGTACTTC. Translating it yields CASSPGQAYSQYF.

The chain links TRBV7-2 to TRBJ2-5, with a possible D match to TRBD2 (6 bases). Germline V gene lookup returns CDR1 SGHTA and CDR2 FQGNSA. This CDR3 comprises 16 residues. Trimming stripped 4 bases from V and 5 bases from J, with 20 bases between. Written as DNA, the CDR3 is TGTGCCAGCAGCTCAACCTCGGCGGGGATGGGGGAGACCCAGTACTTC. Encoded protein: CASSSTSAGMGETQYF.

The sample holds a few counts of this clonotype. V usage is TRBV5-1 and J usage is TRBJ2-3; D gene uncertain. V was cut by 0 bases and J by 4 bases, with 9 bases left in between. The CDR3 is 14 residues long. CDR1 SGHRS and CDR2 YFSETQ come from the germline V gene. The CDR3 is CASSLAQRADTQYF. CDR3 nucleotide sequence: TGCGCCAGCAGCTTGGCCCAAAGAGCAGATACGCAGTATTTT.

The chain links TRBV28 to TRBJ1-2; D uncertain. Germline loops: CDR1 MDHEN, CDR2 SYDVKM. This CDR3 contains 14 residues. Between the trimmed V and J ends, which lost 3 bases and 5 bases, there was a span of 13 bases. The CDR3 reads CASSFRVGWYGYTF. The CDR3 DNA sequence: TGTGCCAGCAGTTTCCGGGTGGGGTGGTATGGCTACACCTTC.

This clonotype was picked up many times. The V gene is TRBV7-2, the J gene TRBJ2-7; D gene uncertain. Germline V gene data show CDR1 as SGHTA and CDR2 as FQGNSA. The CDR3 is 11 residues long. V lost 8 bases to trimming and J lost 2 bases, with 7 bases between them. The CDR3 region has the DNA TGTGCCAGCGGGGTTCCCTACGAGCAGTACTTC. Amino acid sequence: CASGVPYEQYF. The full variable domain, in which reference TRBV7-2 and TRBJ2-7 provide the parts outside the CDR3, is GAGVSQSPSNKVTEKGKDVELRCDPISGHTALYWYRQSLGQGLEFLIYFQGNSAPDKSGLPSDRFSAERTGGSVSTLTIQRTQQEDSAVYLCASGVPYEQYFGPGTRLTVT.